One sample yielded the 31 T cell receptor beta chains listed below, sequenced in a study of T cell responses to AZD1222 COVID-19 vaccine. TCRdb's table, derived via immunoSEQ multiplex PCR, lists solely in-frame clones and lacks some. Among 100,000 or so clones listed, roughly 92% were seen once. The starting material was peripheral blood, obtained on day 0 of AZD1222 vaccination. Source of these receptors: an adult in good health.

This chain uses TRBV7-3 with TRBJ1-2; TRBD1 matches at 7 bases. J gave up 7 bases and V 2 bases, and 4 bases lay outside the gene matches. The V gene's germline CDR1 is SGHTA and CDR2 FQGTGA. The CDR3 extends over 13 amino acids. The CDR3 DNA follows: TGTGCCAGCAGCTTAGACAGGGCGGGTGGCTACACCTTC. Translation gives CASSLDRAGGYTF.

The chain carries TRBV2 and TRBJ2-5; no definite D call. Germline assignment: CDR1 SNHLY and CDR2 FYNNEI. There are 12 residues in the CDR3. V was pared by 3 bases and J by 9 bases, with 11 bases between. CDR3 sequence: CASSDTVKAQYF. CDR3 coding DNA: TGTGCCAGCAGTGATACAGTAAAGGCCCAGTACTTC.

The CDR3 loop reads CASSQGRSYGYTF. The CDR3 coding sequence is TGTGCCAGCAGCCAGGGCAGGAGCTATGGCTACACCTTC. The chain links TRBV3-1 (or the pseudogene TRBV3-2) to TRBJ1-2, with unresolved D. CDR3 length: 13 amino acids. V lost 3 bases to trimming and J lost 4 bases, with 9 bases between them. The germline CDR1 and CDR2 sequences are LGHDT and YNNKEL (reference sequence).

This chain links TRBV24-1 with TRBJ2-5; 7 bases fit TRBD2. V lost 5 bases and J lost 5; bases outside the gene matches: 13. Germline CDR1 and CDR2: KGHDR and SFDVKD. The CDR3 runs to 16 residues. The DNA for the CDR3 is TGTGCCACCAGTGCTCGCGGGGGACCTCCTGGGGAGACCCAGTACTTC. Amino acids: CATSARGGPPGETQYF.

The chain joins TRBV15 to TRBJ1-1, with a weak D call TRBD1 (5 bases). The CDR3 spans 15 residues. Looked up from germline, CDR1 is LNHNV and CDR2 is YYDKDF (reference sequence). The ends were cut back, 1 base at V and 0 bases at J, with 9 bases in the middle. For the CDR3, the DNA is TGTGCCACCAGCAGAGCAGGGACCATGAACACTGAAGCTTTCTTT. As protein: CATSRAGTMNTEAFF.

CDR3 sequence: CASSLTSVAGELFF. CDR3 DNA: TGCGCCAGCAGCCTTACTAGCGTAGCCGGGGAGCTGTTTTTT. The genes are TRBV5-1 and TRBJ2-2; 7 positions agree with TRBD2. Germline lookup yields CDR1 SGHRS and CDR2 YFSETQ. The trim removed 4 bases at V and 6 bases at J, leaving 6 bases unmatched. The CDR3 extends over 14 amino acids. The variable domain in full, with the rest retrieved from reference TRBV5-1 and TRBJ2-2, is KAGVTQTPRYLIKTRGQQVTLSCSPISGHRSVSWYQQTPGQGLQFLFEYFSETQRNKGNFPGRFSGRQFSNSRSEMNVSTLELGDSALYLCASSLTSVAGELFFGEGSRLTVL.

CDR3 in amino acids: CASRDPGGYEQYF. The CDR3 nucleotides read TGTGCCAGCAGGGACCCAGGGGGGTACGAGCAGTACTTC. The chain combines TRBV6-5 with TRBJ2-7; D perhaps matches TRBD1 (7 bases). Between the trimmed V and J ends, which lost 6 bases and 4 bases, there was a span of 13 bases. Germline V lookup: CDR1 MNHEY, CDR2 SVGAGI. The CDR3 contains 13 residues.

The genes are TRBV4-2 and TRBJ1-2; TRBD1 aligns across 9 bases. The CDR3 runs 18 residues. Looked up from germline, CDR1 is LGHNA and CDR2 is YNFKEQ. The ends lost 2 bases at V and 2 bases at J; junction bases unmatched: 12. CDR3 region: CASSQPTETGTGNYGYTF. The CDR3 nucleotides are TGTGCCAGCAGCCAACCAACGGAAACCGGGACAGGGAACTATGGCTACACCTTC.

The V gene is TRBV6-6, the J gene TRBJ1-4; D is possibly TRBD1 (5 bases). This CDR3 contains 15 residues. V lost 4 bases and J lost 7, with 16 bases in between. Germline CDR1 reads MNHNY; CDR2 reads SVGAGI (reference sequence). The CDR3 DNA sequence: TGTGCCAGCAGTTTCGGGGCACGCGCCGGTGAAAAACTGTTTTTT. It is translated as CASSFGARAGEKLFF.

The J gene is TRBJ2-7, the V gene TRBV9, with 8 nucleotides matching TRBD1. Germline CDR1 SGDLS, CDR2 YYNGEE. The CDR3 has 15 amino acids. J lost 1 base, V lost 0 bases, and 3 bases had no gene match. As DNA, the CDR3 is TGTGCCAGCAGCGTAGGGACAGGGAGTTCCTACGAGCAGTACTTC. Its translation: CASSVGTGSSYEQYF.

The genes are TRBV27 and TRBJ2-2; D gene ambiguous. This CDR3 is 13 amino acids long. The germline V gene encodes CDR1 MNHEY and CDR2 SMNVEV (reference sequence). V was trimmed by 6 bases and J by 0 bases, leaving 5 bases between them. CDR3 residues: CASSLTNTGELFF. The CDR3 DNA follows: TGTGCCAGCAGCCTTACGAACACCGGGGAGCTGTTTTTT.

This chain connects TRBV7-4 to TRBJ1-3, with unresolved D. In germline, CDR1 is SGHVT, CDR2 SQSDAQ. Trimming left V 5 bases short and J 0 bases short, with 14 bases between. CDR3 length equals 16 residues. The CDR3 nucleotides are TGTGCCAGCAGCCCCACCGAGGCGCCCTCTGGAAACACCATATATTTT. This codes for CASSPTEAPSGNTIYF.

This chain joins TRBV11-2 and TRBJ2-5; 9 nucleotides agree with TRBD2. The CDR3 is 16 amino acids. Germline CDR1 is SGHAT and CDR2 is FQNNGV. V dropped 1 base and J dropped 0; count of bases not matched to a gene: 3. For the CDR3, the DNA is TGTGCCAGCAGCTTAGGGCTAGCGGGGCACCAAGAGACCCAGTACTTC. Its translation is CASSLGLAGHQETQYF.

The chain has TRBV5-8 and TRBJ2-5; the match to TRBD1 covers 7 bases. Losses at the gene ends were 4 bases for V and 2 bases for J; bases not matched to a gene: 11. The CDR3 contains 16 residues. The germline CDR1 and CDR2 sequences are SGHTS and YDEGEE. The CDR3 nucleotides are TGTGCCAGCAGCCTGATCAGGGGGAAGCGACAAGAGACCCAGTACTTC. Translated, it gives CASSLIRGKRQETQYF. Variable domain in full (rest from reference TRBV5-8 and TRBJ2-5): EAGVTQSPTHLIKTRGQQATLRCSPISGHTSVYWYQQALGLGLQFLLWYDEGEERNRGNFPPRFSGRQFPNYSSELNVNALELEDSALYLCASSLIRGKRQETQYFGPGTRLLVL.

V usage is TRBV5-5 and J usage is TRBJ1-3; D not certain. CDR1 is SGHKS and CDR2 is YYEKEE in the germline V gene (reference sequence). This CDR3 is 14 amino acids long. The germline V and J ends were trimmed by 3 bases and 3 bases, with 10 bases remaining between them. Written as DNA, the CDR3 is TGTGCCAGCAGCTCGCCCCCTAATGGAAACACCATATATTTT. The encoded protein is CASSSPPNGNTIYF. The full variable domain, its missing parts supplied by reference TRBV5-5 and TRBJ1-3, is DAGVTQSPTHLIKTRGQQVTLRCSPISGHKSVSWYQQVLGQGPQFIFQYYEKEERGRGNFPDRFSARQFPNYSSELNVNALLLGDSALYLCASSSPPNGNTIYFGEGSWLTVV.

This chain uses TRBV30 with TRBJ1-1, with D unclear. The germline V and J ends were trimmed by 6 bases and 0 bases, with 5 bases remaining between them. CDR3 length: 11 residues. The germline V gene encodes CDR1 GTSNPN and CDR2 SVGIG (reference sequence). The CDR3 loop reads CACTVNTEAFF. The CDR3 DNA sequence: TGTGCCTGTACAGTGAACACTGAAGCTTTCTTT.

The CDR3 sequence is CASSLDATRVSARYF. In DNA, the CDR3 is TGCGCCAGCAGCTTGGATGCGACTAGAGTCTCGGCGCGCTACTTC. This chain uses TRBV5-1 with TRBJ2-5, with D possibly being TRBD2 (6 bases). The CDR3 covers 15 residues. Germline assignment: CDR1 SGHRS and CDR2 YFSETQ. The V end was cut by 0 bases, the J end by 14 bases, with 23 bases between.

The chain joins TRBV12-2 to TRBJ2-2. TRBV12-2 is deemed a pseudogene. This CDR3 has 13 residues. The CDR3 region has the DNA TGTGCAAGTCGCTTACGAAACACCGGGGAGCTGTTTTTT. It translates to CASRLRNTGELFF.

V and J are TRBV7-2 and TRBJ1-1; D possibly corresponds to TRBD1 (6 bases). CDR3 length equals 14 residues. Germline-derived CDR1 and CDR2 are SGHTA and FQGNSA. Between the trimmed V and J ends, which lost 5 bases and 3 bases, there was a span of 13 bases. The CDR3: CASSRGGGYTEAFF. Written as DNA, the CDR3 is TGTGCCAGCAGCAGGGGGGGAGGGTACACTGAAGCTTTCTTT.

In its sample, this clone is large. CDR3 protein: CASSEYRGVGYTF. CDR3 sequence (DNA): TGTGCCAGCAGTGAATACAGGGGGGTAGGCTACACCTTC. The chain recombines TRBV25-1 with TRBJ1-2; 7 nucleotides agree with TRBD1. The junction had 3 bases not matched to a gene; V was cut back by 0 bases and J by 8 bases. This CDR3 contains 13 residues. Germline CDR1 and CDR2: MGHDK and SYGVNS.

The V gene is TRBV28, the J gene TRBJ1-1; D is unclear. V lost 10 bases and J 4 bases, leaving 16 bases between the germline ends. This CDR3 is 13 amino acids long. Germline CDR1 MDHEN, CDR2 SYDVKM. This chain's CDR3 is CATGMGVGTEAFF. In DNA form, the CDR3 reads TGTGCCACGGGCATGGGAGTTGGCACTGAAGCTTTCTTT.

This clone turned up a few times. This sequence joins TRBV20-1 and TRBJ1-3; no definite D call. This CDR3 contains 13 residues. Germline values: CDR1 DFQATT, CDR2 SNEGSKA (reference sequence). V lost 3 bases and J 4 bases, leaving 10 bases between the germline ends. The CDR3 sequence is CSASGGSGNTIYF. Here the CDR3 DNA reads TGCAGTGCTAGTGGCGGGTCCGGAAACACCATATATTTT.

CDR3 coding DNA: TGTGCCAGTAGTCGCCATAGACTTGGGAGCTCCTACGAGCAGTACTTC. Translation: CASSRHRLGSSYEQYF. The chain links TRBV19 to TRBJ2-7; possible D gene TRBD2, 5 bases. The CDR3 spans 16 residues. With 5 bases removed from V and 0 bases from J, the gap between germline ends came to 17 bases. CDR1 is LNHDA and CDR2 is SQIVND in the germline V gene (reference sequence).

The chain links TRBV5-4 to TRBJ2-7, with 11 bases fitting TRBD1. This CDR3 has 15 residues. V lost 4 bases to trimming and J lost 5 bases; unmatched junction nucleotides: 8. CDR1 is SGHNT and CDR2 is YYREEE in the germline V gene (reference sequence). The CDR3 loop is CASSRDRGRGNEQYF. CDR3 sequence (DNA): TGTGCCAGCAGCCGGGACAGGGGGAGAGGGAACGAGCAGTACTTC.

On this clone: Other DNA variants within this sample encode the same CDR3. DNA for the CDR3: TGCAGCGTTGAAAGGGACAGGGGCAACGAGCAGTACTTC. Protein sequence: CSVERDRGNEQYF. The chain employs TRBV29-1 and TRBJ2-7; 10 nucleotides agree with TRBD1. V was clipped by 2 bases and J by 5 bases; unmatched bases: 3. There are 13 residues in the CDR3. Germline CDR1 SQVTM, CDR2 ANQGSEA.

V usage is TRBV7-2 and J usage is TRBJ1-5; TRBD1 is a possible D gene (5 bases). This CDR3 is 13 amino acids long. Germline-derived CDR1 and CDR2 are SGHTA and FQGNSA. V dropped 5 bases and J dropped 0 bases, with 5 bases sitting between them. In DNA, the CDR3 is TGTGCCAGCAGCCAGGGTAGCAATCAGCCCCAGCATTTT. This gives the protein CASSQGSNQPQHF.

V is TRBV7-2 and J is TRBJ1-3, with TRBD1 identical over 8 bases. This CDR3 has 16 amino acids. The germline V gene encodes CDR1 SGHTA and CDR2 FQGNSA. With V trimmed by 5 bases and J by 3 bases, 9 bases remained unmatched. The CDR3 loop is CASSTAGGAIGNTIYF. CDR3 coding DNA: TGTGCCAGCAGCACGGCAGGGGGCGCGATTGGAAACACCATATATTTT. The whole variable domain, filled in from reference TRBV7-2 and TRBJ1-3, reads GAGVSQSPSNKVTEKGKDVELRCDPISGHTALYWYRQSLGQGLEFLIYFQGNSAPDKSGLPSDRFSAERTGGSVSTLTIQRTQQEDSAVYLCASSTAGGAIGNTIYFGEGSWLTVV.

This clone appeared a few times. The rearrangement uses TRBV19 and TRBJ2-7; D perhaps matches TRBD1 (5 bases). Deletions cut 3 bases from V and 2 bases from J, with 11 bases between. Germline V gene lookup returns CDR1 LNHDA and CDR2 SQIVND (reference sequence). This CDR3 contains 14 residues. The CDR3 nucleotides read TGTGCCAGTAGTATCGGTACAGGTCCCTACGAGCAGTACTTC. Its protein is CASSIGTGPYEQYF. Drawing the rest from reference TRBV19 and TRBJ2-7, the complete variable domain is DGGITQSPKYLFRKEGQNVTLSCEQNLNHDAMYWYRQDPGQGLRLIYYSQIVNDFQKGDIAEGYSVSREKKESFPLTVTSAQKNPTAFYLCASSIGTGPYEQYFGPGTRLTVT.

This clone was detected once. The genes are TRBV30 and TRBJ1-2, with TRBD1 as a possible D gene (5 bases). With 1 base removed from V and 4 bases from J, the gap between germline ends came to 10 bases. The germline V gene has CDR1 GTSNPN and CDR2 SVGIG (reference sequence). This CDR3 has 13 amino acids. In DNA form, the CDR3 reads TGTGCCTGGAGTGAACCAGGGCTCTATGGCTACACCTTC. This gives the protein CAWSEPGLYGYTF.

J is TRBJ1-3 and V is TRBV19; D gene uncertain. Germline V gene data show CDR1 as LNHDA and CDR2 as SQIVND (reference sequence). The CDR3 is 15 amino acids. Trimming stripped 3 bases from V and 3 bases from J, with 12 bases between. CDR3: CASSIVNPSGNTIYF. CDR3 nucleotides: TGTGCCAGTAGTATCGTCAATCCAAGTGGAAACACCATATATTTT.

This rearrangement joins TRBV6-5 to TRBJ2-7; D is ambiguous. Trimming pared 8 bases from V and 2 bases from J, leaving 10 bases between. The CDR3 extends over 12 amino acids. Germline V gene data show CDR1 as MNHEY and CDR2 as SVGAGI. CDR3 in DNA: TGTGCCAGCTCCTCACCCCCCTACGAGCAGTACTTC. Its protein product is CASSSPPYEQYF.